This entry lists 23 T cell receptor beta chains sequenced from one sample in a study of T-cell memory formation after mild COVID-19. MiXCR was run by TCRdb on the 5' RACE reads, yielding one entry per CDR3 protein. The sample lists under 550,000 distinct CDR3 sequences; roughly 18% were seen once. Sequenced material: PBMCs or a T cell subset sorted from them (not recorded which). These TCRs come from an adult woman who had mild COVID-19 (a few samples of this study predate the infection). Cell type and time point are not known.

J is TRBJ2-3 and V is TRBV12-3 or TRBV12-4; D possibly corresponds to TRBD2 (7 bases). The CDR3 consists of 13 residues. V dropped 8 bases and J dropped 4 bases, with 13 bases sitting between them. CDR3 amino acids: CASGWEGADTQYF. CDR3 nucleotide sequence: TGTGCCAGCGGGTGGGAGGGGGCAGATACGCAGTATTTT.

In nucleotides, the CDR3 is TGTGCCAGCAGCCAAGAGATAGCGGGGGCTTACAATGAGCAGTTCTTC. The encoded protein is CASSQEIAGAYNEQFF. The chain is built from TRBV3-1 and TRBJ2-1; TRBD2 aligns across 9 bases. Germline trimming cut 0 bases from V and 4 bases from J; bases unmatched to any gene: 4. CDR3 size: 16 residues. Germline V lookup: CDR1 LGHDT, CDR2 YNNKEL (reference sequence).

V and J are TRBV4-2 and TRBJ2-5; D possibly corresponds to TRBD2 (6 bases). This CDR3 contains 15 residues. Germline assignment: CDR1 LGHNA and CDR2 YNFKEQ. V was trimmed by 0 bases and J by 5 bases, leaving 13 bases between them. CDR3 sequence: CASSQDRAGLETQYF. DNA of the CDR3: TGTGCCAGCAGCCAAGATCGGGCGGGGCTGGAGACCCAGTACTTC.

The J gene is TRBJ1-1, the V gene TRBV6-5; D perhaps matches TRBD1 (6 bases). Germline assignment: CDR1 MNHEY and CDR2 SVGAGI. The CDR3 covers 15 residues. The ends were cut back, 8 bases at V and 3 bases at J, with 19 bases in the middle. The CDR3 DNA follows: TGTGCCAGCGGAAAGAGGGGGAAGAGGGACACTGAAGCTTTCTTT. Its protein product is CASGKRGKRDTEAFF.

V is TRBV6-2 or TRBV6-3 and J is TRBJ1-5; unclear D gene. Deletions cut 7 bases from V and 1 base from J, with 11 bases between. Germline V gene data show CDR1 as MNHEY and CDR2 as SVGEGT. CDR3 length: 14 amino acids. DNA of the CDR3: TGTGCCAGCACCCGAGTCGGGAGCAATCAGCCCCAGCATTTT. It encodes CASTRVGSNQPQHF.

This clonotype turned up a few times. V is TRBV4-2 and J is TRBJ1-1; possibly TRBD1 for D (5 bases). The CDR3 is 15 residues long. V was cut by 0 bases and J by 5 bases, with 13 bases left in between. Germline CDR1 is LGHNA and CDR2 is YNFKEQ. The CDR3 region has the DNA TGTGCCAGCAGCCAAGACCGGGGGGATGGGACTGAAGCTTTCTTT. Amino acids: CASSQDRGDGTEAFF.

This clonotype was counted a few times. Here the CDR3 DNA reads TGTGCCAGCAGCTTAATTCTTGGGACAGGGGGACACGAGCAGTACTTC. Protein: CASSLILGTGGHEQYF. This chain links TRBV7-8 with TRBJ2-7, with TRBD1 identical over 11 bases. Germline V CDR1 and CDR2: SGHVS, FQNEAQ. V trimming: 2 bases; J trimming: 5 bases; junction bases outside the gene matches: 8. The CDR3 contains 16 residues.

V is TRBV7-8 and J is TRBJ2-7; 11 bases are shared with TRBD1. In germline, CDR1 is SGHVS, CDR2 FQNEAQ. This CDR3 has 15 amino acids. V trimming: 4 bases; J trimming: 5 bases; junction bases outside the gene matches: 7. CDR3 sequence (DNA): TGTGCCAGCAGCTCAGGGACAGGGGGACGTAACGAGCAGTACTTC. Translating gives CASSSGTGGRNEQYF.

This clonotype occurred a few times. This chain joins TRBV12-3 or TRBV12-4 and TRBJ2-1; D unresolved. The CDR3 is made up of 15 amino acids. V was clipped by 7 bases and J by 0 bases, with 13 bases between them. For the CDR3, the DNA is TGTGCCAGCATATACAGCTTCCTCTCCTACAATGAGCAGTTCTTC. Protein: CASIYSFLSYNEQFF.

The V call is TRBV7-2, the J call TRBJ1-4; 12 positions match TRBD1. CDR3 size: 15 residues. Per the germline V gene, CDR1 is SGHTA and CDR2 is FQGNSA. V dropped 4 bases and J dropped 10; count of bases not matched to a gene: 7. The CDR3 is CASSSTGTGGGKLFF. The CDR3 DNA is TGTGCCAGCAGCTCCACCGGGACAGGGGGCGGAAAACTGTTTTTT.

This clonotype showed up just a few times. The gene calls are TRBV7-3 and TRBJ2-3; 7 bases align to TRBD2. Per the germline V gene, CDR1 is SGHTA and CDR2 is FQGTGA. The CDR3 runs 21 residues. Losses at the gene ends were 0 bases for V and 0 bases for J; bases not matched to a gene: 18. The CDR3 is CASSLTAPSAGWRISTDTQYF. CDR3 sequence (DNA): TGTGCCAGCAGCTTAACGGCCCCATCAGCGGGGTGGAGGATTAGCACAGATACGCAGTATTTT.

This clonotype was seen a few times. This sequence joins TRBV24-1 and TRBJ2-1, with TRBD2 identical over 14 bases. CDR3 length: 16 residues. The V and J ends lost 2 bases and 7 bases, in that order; junction bases with no gene match: 3. Germline CDR1 KGHDR, CDR2 SFDVKD. The CDR3 protein is CATSDSGLAGGNEQFF. The CDR3, as DNA: TGTGCCACCAGTGATTCCGGACTAGCGGGAGGTAATGAGCAGTTCTTC.

This chain uses TRBV29-1 with TRBJ2-1, with a tentative D call TRBD1 (6 bases). The length of the CDR3 is 12 residues. V dropped 6 bases and J dropped 7 bases, with 13 bases sitting between them. Germline values: CDR1 SQVTM, CDR2 ANQGSEA. This chain's CDR3 is CSVNVQGNEQFF. DNA for the CDR3: TGCAGCGTAAACGTACAGGGAAATGAGCAGTTCTTC.

The table lists this clonotype with a few counts. The V call is TRBV19, the J call TRBJ1-2; the D gene is possibly TRBD1 (5 bases). CDR1 LNHDA and CDR2 SQIVND come from the germline V gene (reference sequence). CDR3 size: 12 residues. V dropped 3 bases and J dropped 7 bases, with 9 bases sitting between them. The CDR3 loop is CASSILGGGYTF. CDR3 nucleotides: TGTGCCAGTAGTATCCTGGGGGGTGGCTACACCTTC.

This sequence joins TRBV7-2 and TRBJ2-3; tentative D call: TRBD2 (6 bases). From germline, CDR1 is SGHTA and CDR2 FQGNSA. The ends were cut back, 5 bases at V and 0 bases at J, with 21 bases in the middle. There are 18 residues in the CDR3. The CDR3 protein is CASSLTLGSWGSTDTQYF. For the CDR3, the DNA is TGTGCCAGCAGCCTGACTCTCGGGAGTTGGGGTAGCACAGATACGCAGTATTTT.

The chain couples TRBV7-2 to TRBJ2-5; D may be TRBD2 (5 bases). Germline V lookup: CDR1 SGHTA, CDR2 FQGNSA. This CDR3 spans 17 amino acids. Trimming took off 5 bases at V and 2 bases at J, with 21 bases between the two ends. The CDR3 loop reads CASSLPRLGVGQETQYF. CDR3 DNA sequence: TGTGCCAGCAGCCTCCCGCGATTGGGAGTGGGGCAAGAGACCCAGTACTTC.

The CDR3 loop reads CASSRGTASLTDTQYF. DNA of the CDR3: TGTGCCAGCAGTAGAGGGACAGCATCACTCACAGATACGCAGTATTTT. The chain joins TRBV2 to TRBJ2-3; 7 bases agree with TRBD1. V was pared by 5 bases and J by 2 bases, with 10 bases of the junction left unmatched. CDR3 length: 16 amino acids. Germline CDR1 is SNHLY and CDR2 is FYNNEI.

J is TRBJ1-2 and V is TRBV15; D is undetermined. CDR1 and CDR2 from the germline V gene are LNHNV and YYDKDF (reference sequence). The V end was cut by 1 base, the J end by 6 bases, with 18 bases between. The CDR3 extends over 16 amino acids. The CDR3 DNA is TGTGCCACCAGCAGAGTTGTATCTTACGGGCGGAATGGCTACACCTTC. This gives the protein CATSRVVSYGRNGYTF.

This chain links TRBV21-1 with TRBJ2-7; the table assigns TRBD1, which was not confirmed against the DNA. TRBV21-1 is given as a pseudogene. This CDR3 has 18 amino acids. For the CDR3, the DNA is TGTGCCAGCAGCCCGAATATCGGCGGGGGGACACGGGACTACGAGCAGTACTTC. Residues: CASSPNIGGGTRDYEQYF.

This clonotype appeared a few times. The chain is built from TRBV20-1 and TRBJ1-5, with D tentatively TRBD1 (6 bases). Trimming pared 3 bases from V and 7 bases from J, leaving 13 bases between. Germline CDR1 is DFQATT and CDR2 is SNEGSKA (reference sequence). This CDR3 region has 13 residues. The CDR3 DNA follows: TGCAGTGCTAGGGAATACAGGGACCAGCCCCAGCATTTT. This sequence encodes CSAREYRDQPQHF.

The chain is built from TRBV18 and TRBJ1-4, with a tentative D call TRBD1 (6 bases). The CDR3 has 14 residues. Germline CDR1 and CDR2: KGHSH and LQKENI. The V gene lost 2 bases and the J gene lost 4 bases, with 8 bases spanning the gap. CDR3: CASSPGTNNEKLFF. The CDR3 region has the DNA TGTGCCAGCTCACCAGGGACAAATAATGAAAAACTGTTTTTT.

The chain combines TRBV12-3 or TRBV12-4 with TRBJ2-7; 8 bases map to TRBD2. The V gene end was trimmed by 3 bases and the J gene end by 3 bases; junction bases not matched to a gene: 7. The CDR3 contains 15 residues. The CDR3, as DNA: TGTGCCAGCAGTTTGGGGCCTAGCGGGTACTACGAGCAGTACTTC. Translating gives CASSLGPSGYYEQYF.

The rearrangement joins TRBV5-1 to TRBJ2-3, with TRBD2 matching 9 bases. The CDR3 spans 16 residues. The V gene's germline CDR1 is SGHRS and CDR2 YFSETQ. Germline trimming cut 4 bases from V and 2 bases from J; bases unmatched to any gene: 8. The CDR3 here is CASSLIAGAVTDTQYF. The DNA for the CDR3 is TGCGCCAGCAGCCTCATAGCGGGGGCCGTCACAGATACGCAGTATTTT.